One and the same sample provided the 16 T cell receptor beta chains below, sequenced in a study of cytomegalovirus exposure and HLA in healthy donors. The study ran its PCR with 60 Vbeta and 13 Jbeta primers. The data were produced by immunoSEQ multiplex PCR, yet TCRdb's version contains in-frame clones alone and is incomplete. The data contain 200,000 or so clones, approximately 80% of them singletons. The sample taken for sequencing was PBMCs. The receptors were sampled from a woman aged 18 to 35 in good health and CMV-seropositive.

This chain joins TRBV7-3 and TRBJ1-2; 10 nucleotides match TRBD1. Germline assignment: CDR1 SGHTA and CDR2 FQGTGA. V lost 2 bases to trimming and J lost 7 bases; unmatched junction nucleotides: 25. CDR3 length: 21 amino acids. CDR3 in DNA: TGTGCCAGCAGCTTATCCAGGAGAGCAGACGGGACAGGGGAGTTAGTAGGTGGCTACACCTTC. As protein: CASSLSRRADGTGELVGGYTF.

This sequence joins TRBV28 and TRBJ2-7; TRBD1 aligns across 10 bases. This CDR3 contains 15 residues. V was clipped by 4 bases and J by 5 bases; unmatched bases: 8. CDR1 and CDR2 (germline): MDHEN, SYDVKM. CDR3 DNA sequence: TGTGCCAGCAGTTCCACCGGGACAGGGGACGACGAGCAGTACTTC. This gives the protein CASSSTGTGDDEQYF.

The chain is built from TRBV30 and TRBJ2-5; D perhaps matches TRBD2 (5 bases). The CDR3 is 13 residues long. The germline V and J ends were trimmed by 1 base and 1 base, with 7 bases remaining between them. The germline gives CDR1 GTSNPN, CDR2 SVGIG (reference sequence). CDR3 coding DNA: TGTGCCTGGAGTGCGGGGTTCCAAGAGACCCAGTACTTC. The encoded protein is CAWSAGFQETQYF.

The chain couples TRBV5-1 to TRBJ2-1; D not resolved. Trimming removed 5 bases at V and 8 bases at J, with 11 bases between. Germline loops: CDR1 SGHRS, CDR2 YFSETQ. The CDR3 extends over 12 amino acids. The CDR3 loop reads CASRFSPYEQFF. CDR3 DNA sequence: TGCGCCAGCAGGTTTTCCCCCTATGAGCAGTTCTTC.

The chain couples TRBV6-6 to TRBJ1-5, with TRBD1 as a possible D gene (6 bases). Trimming stripped 2 bases from V and 7 bases from J, with 12 bases between. From germline, CDR1 is MNHNY and CDR2 SVGAGI (reference sequence). The CDR3 is 14 residues long. DNA for the CDR3: TGTGCCAGCAGTTACCCGGCAGGGGAGCAGCCCCAGCATTTT. Translated, it gives CASSYPAGEQPQHF.

J is TRBJ2-5 and V is TRBV9; 11 bases map to TRBD2. Per germline, CDR1 SGDLS and CDR2 YYNGEE. Trimming cost V 0 bases and J 5 bases; bases outside gene matches: 15. The CDR3 has 19 residues. Here the CDR3 reads CASSVEEGLAGGPDETQYF. For the CDR3, the DNA is TGTGCCAGCAGCGTAGAGGAGGGGTTAGCGGGGGGGCCGGACGAGACCCAGTACTTC.

This chain joins TRBV6-1 and TRBJ2-2, with 7 nucleotides matching TRBD1. CDR3 size: 14 residues. Trimming removed 5 bases from V and 5 bases from J; junction bases left unmatched: 5. CDR1 and CDR2 from the germline V gene are MNHNS and SASEGT. CDR3 protein: CASSRQGETGELFF. Written as DNA, the CDR3 is TGTGCCAGCAGTCGACAGGGTGAAACCGGGGAGCTGTTTTTT.

This clone was seen more than once but under ten times. V is TRBV25-1 and J is TRBJ2-5; D gene uncertain. CDR3 length: 11 amino acids. CDR1 and CDR2 from the germline V gene are MGHDK and SYGVNS. V dropped 10 bases and J dropped 6 bases, with 12 bases sitting between them. Here the CDR3 reads CATNKEQTQYF. DNA for the CDR3: TGTGCCACTAACAAGGAGCAGACCCAGTACTTC.

Remarks on this clone: A read error may account for a junction end that differs from germline. V gene TRBV7-9 combines with J gene TRBJ2-3; maybe TRBD2 (6 bases). The CDR3 runs to 17 residues. Germline CDR1 is SEHNR and CDR2 is FQNEAQ (reference sequence). The CDR3 bases are TGTGCCGGCAGCCCAAGTTATGGCGGGGAAAGCACAGATACGCAGTATTTT. Its protein product is CAGSPSYGGESTDTQYF.

This clone came up once. This chain links TRBV7-6 with TRBJ2-7; TRBD2 matches 14 bases. The CDR3 is 16 amino acids. J lost 1 base, V lost 4 bases, and 3 bases had no gene match. The germline V gene has CDR1 SGHVS and CDR2 FNYEAQ. CDR3 nucleotides: TGTGCCAGCAGCTATGGACTAGCGGGGGGTTCCTACGAGCAGTACTTC. Protein sequence: CASSYGLAGGSYEQYF.

The CDR3 sequence is CAISDIGTGLYGYTF. The CDR3 DNA follows: TGTGCCATCAGTGATATTGGGACAGGGCTCTATGGCTACACCTTC. The V and J genes are TRBV10-3 and TRBJ1-2; 9 nucleotides line up with TRBD1. The V and J ends lost 3 bases and 4 bases, in that order; junction bases with no gene match: 6. Germline values: CDR1 ENHRY, CDR2 SYGVKD. This CDR3 region has 15 residues.

The V gene is TRBV5-6, the J gene TRBJ2-2; no firm D call. Trimming left V 0 bases short and J 5 bases short, with 8 bases between. Germline lookup yields CDR1 SGHDT and CDR2 YYEEEE. The CDR3 is 14 residues long. CDR3 protein: CASSLVAATGELFF. The CDR3 DNA reads TGTGCCAGCAGCTTGGTCGCGGCGACCGGGGAGCTGTTTTTT.

In DNA, the CDR3 is TGTGCCAGCAGTGAAGAGCGGCGTAGCAATCAGCCCCAGCATTTT. Translated, it gives CASSEERRSNQPQHF. The genes are TRBV2 and TRBJ1-5; the D is unclear. Trimming stripped 1 base from V and 0 bases from J, with 7 bases between. This CDR3 has 15 amino acids. Per germline, CDR1 SNHLY and CDR2 FYNNEI.

This clone was seen a handful of times. V and J are TRBV2 and TRBJ1-2; 10 nucleotides match TRBD1. Germline loops: CDR1 SNHLY, CDR2 FYNNEI. V shed 6 bases and J 4 bases; nucleotides not matched to a gene: 5. The CDR3 sequence is 14 residues long. This chain's CDR3 is CASRTTGGIYGYTF. CDR3 bases: TGTGCCAGCAGGACGACAGGGGGCATCTATGGCTACACCTTC.

This clone was found a few times. CDR3 sequence: CASRAAGTVIGYTF. The CDR3 region has the DNA TGTGCCAGCCGCGCGGCCGGGACAGTCATCGGCTACACCTTC. The rearrangement links TRBV7-2 to TRBJ1-2; 7 nucleotides agree with TRBD1. The J segment lost 8 bases and the V segment lost 8 bases, leaving 14 bases of the junction unmatched. Looked up from germline, CDR1 is SGHTA and CDR2 is FQGNSA. The CDR3 is made up of 14 amino acids.

The chain links TRBV9 to TRBJ2-5; 10 bases fit TRBD2. After removal of 0 bases from V and 0 bases from J, the junction contained 2 bases not matched to a gene. This CDR3 is 16 amino acids long. Germline assignment: CDR1 SGDLS and CDR2 YYNGEE. The CDR3 protein is CASSVGTSGNQETQYF. The CDR3 DNA reads TGTGCCAGCAGCGTAGGGACTAGCGGAAACCAAGAGACCCAGTACTTC.